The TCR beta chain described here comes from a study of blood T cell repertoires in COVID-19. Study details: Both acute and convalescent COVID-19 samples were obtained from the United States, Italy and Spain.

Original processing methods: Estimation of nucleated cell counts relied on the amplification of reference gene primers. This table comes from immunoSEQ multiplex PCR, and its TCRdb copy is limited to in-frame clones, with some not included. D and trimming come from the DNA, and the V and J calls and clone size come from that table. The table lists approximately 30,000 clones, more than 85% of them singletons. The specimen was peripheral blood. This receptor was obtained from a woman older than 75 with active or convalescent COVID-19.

CDR3 nucleotides: TGTGCCACCAGCAGTGCCGGGACAGGGGTCTATGGCTACACCTTC. It specifies CATSSAGTGVYGYTF. V and J are TRBV15 and TRBJ1-2, with 10 bases lining up with TRBD1. Per germline, CDR1 LNHNV and CDR2 YYDKDF (reference sequence). The CDR3 spans 15 residues. V lost 3 bases, J lost 4 bases, and 5 bases stayed unmatched.